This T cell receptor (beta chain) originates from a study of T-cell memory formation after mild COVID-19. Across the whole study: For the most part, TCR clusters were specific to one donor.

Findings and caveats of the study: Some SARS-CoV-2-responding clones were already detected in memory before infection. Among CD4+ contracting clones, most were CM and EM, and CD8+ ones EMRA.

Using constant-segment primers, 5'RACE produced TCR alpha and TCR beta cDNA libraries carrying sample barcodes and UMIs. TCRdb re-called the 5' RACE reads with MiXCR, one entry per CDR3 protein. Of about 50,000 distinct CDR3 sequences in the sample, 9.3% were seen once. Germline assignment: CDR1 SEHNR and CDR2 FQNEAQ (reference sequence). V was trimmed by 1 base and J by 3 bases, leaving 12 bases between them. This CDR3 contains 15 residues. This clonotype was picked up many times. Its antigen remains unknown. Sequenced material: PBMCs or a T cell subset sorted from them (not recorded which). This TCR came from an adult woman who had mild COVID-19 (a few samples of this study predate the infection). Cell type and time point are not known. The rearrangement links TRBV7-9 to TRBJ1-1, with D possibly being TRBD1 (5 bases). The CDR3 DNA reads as TGTGCCAGCAGCTTAGGACAGACTACCTACACTGAAGCTTTCTTT. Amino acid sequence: CASSLGQTTYTEAFF. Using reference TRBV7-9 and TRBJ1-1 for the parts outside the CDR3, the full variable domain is DTGVSQNPRHKITKRGQNVTFRCDPISEHNRLYWYRQTLGQGPEFLTYFQNEAQLEKSRLLSDRFSAERPKGSFSTLEIQRTEQGDSAMYLCASSLGQTTYTEAFFGQGTRLTVV.